Listed here is a single T cell receptor beta chain. Mismatch with germline at one junction end may stem from a read error. This entry belongs to a study of blood T cell repertoires in COVID-19. About the study: Sites across the United States, Italy and Spain contributed samples from acute and convalescent COVID-19.

Germline loops: CDR1 MNHEY, CDR2 SVGAGI. The CDR3 is 14 amino acids. Produced via immunoSEQ multiplex PCR; TCRdb's table is partial and in-frame only. The sample contains around 260,000 clones, roughly 80% of which appear only once. The rearrangement uses TRBV6-5 and TRBJ1-6; perhaps TRBD1 as D (6 bases). Input material: PBMCs or T cells enriched from blood (not recorded which). The TCR comes from a man aged 25 to 40 with acute COVID-19. This chain's CDR3 is CASIYDRFDSPLHF. CDR3 sequence (DNA): TGTGCCAGCATTTACGACAGGTTCGATTCACCCCTCCACTTT.